A single sample is the source of the 20 T cell receptor beta chains below, sequenced in a study of T cell responses to AZD1222 COVID-19 vaccine. Here immunoSEQ multiplex PCR was the method, and the copy in TCRdb shows in-frame clones only, minus some. The sample has 150,000 to 200,000 clones; about 94% are singletons. The material was peripheral blood, obtained on day 0 of AZD1222 vaccination. The receptors stem from an adult in good health.

The chain has TRBV12-3 or TRBV12-4 and TRBJ1-5; D remains ambiguous. V lost 8 bases and J 2 bases, leaving 7 bases between the germline ends. CDR3 size: 12 residues. The CDR3 is CASGQGNQPQHF. The DNA for the CDR3 is TGTGCCAGCGGTCAGGGCAATCAGCCCCAGCATTTT.

This chain connects TRBV28 to TRBJ2-7; 8 positions agree with TRBD1. Trimming cost V 2 bases and J 4 bases; bases outside gene matches: 10. Germline V CDR1 and CDR2: MDHEN, SYDVKM. This CDR3 is 16 amino acids long. The DNA for the CDR3 is TGTGCCAGCAGTTTAAGGGAAGGACAGGGCTTTTACGAGCAGTACTTC. Its protein is CASSLREGQGFYEQYF.

The chain combines TRBV19 with TRBJ2-5; no clear D gene. CDR1 is LNHDA and CDR2 is SQIVND in the germline V gene (reference sequence). Between the trimmed V and J ends, which lost 5 bases and 3 bases, there was a span of 10 bases. The CDR3 sequence is 13 residues long. The chain's CDR3 is CASSALIKETQYF. CDR3 sequence (DNA): TGTGCCAGTAGTGCCCTAATCAAAGAGACCCAGTACTTC.

The rearrangement joins TRBV19 to TRBJ2-1; possible D gene TRBD2, 5 bases. CDR3 length: 14 residues. Germline CDR1 reads LNHDA; CDR2 reads SQIVND (reference sequence). Trimming took 5 bases from V and 6 from J, leaving 14 bases between them. The CDR3 region is CASSGGFGGNEQFF. As DNA, the CDR3 is TGTGCCAGTAGTGGCGGGTTTGGAGGCAATGAGCAGTTCTTC.

The chain employs TRBV6-5 and TRBJ2-7; D not certain. Per the germline V gene, CDR1 is MNHEY and CDR2 is SVGAGI. The ends were cut back, 6 bases at V and 3 bases at J, with 12 bases in the middle. The CDR3 consists of 13 residues. In DNA form, the CDR3 reads TGTGCCAGCAGCCCCGATAGGGTCTACGAGCAGTACTTC. It is translated as CASSPDRVYEQYF.

The chain joins TRBV19 to TRBJ2-2; D possibly uses TRBD1 or TRBD2 (5 bases each). Germline V gives CDR1 LNHDA, CDR2 SQIVND (reference sequence). This CDR3 spans 15 amino acids. V shed 1 base and J shed 6 bases, with 12 bases lying between them. The chain's CDR3 is CASSIVGTGSGELFF. CDR3 sequence (DNA): TGTGCCAGTAGTATAGTGGGGACCGGGTCCGGGGAGCTGTTTTTT.

The V gene is TRBV10-3, the J gene TRBJ2-2; 8 bases line up with TRBD1. Germline V gives CDR1 ENHRY, CDR2 SYGVKD. This CDR3 has 16 amino acids. V shed 6 bases and J 1 base; nucleotides not matched to a gene: 7. CDR3 DNA sequence: TGTGCCATCAGCTTTAGACAGGGGCTGAACACCGGGGAGCTGTTTTTT. Protein: CAISFRQGLNTGELFF.

V gene TRBV30 combines with J gene TRBJ2-5; D possibly matches TRBD1 or TRBD2 (5 bases each). Germline V CDR1 and CDR2: GTSNPN, SVGIG (reference sequence). The CDR3 is 12 amino acids. V lost 5 bases, J lost 4 bases, and 11 bases lay in between. This CDR3 reads CAWEGRGETQYF. DNA for the CDR3: TGTGCCTGGGAGGGAAGGGGAGAGACCCAGTACTTC.

The chain is built from TRBV9 and TRBJ1-1; TRBD1 matches 7 bases. The ends lost 5 bases at V and 3 bases at J; junction bases unmatched: 10. The CDR3 contains 15 residues. Germline CDR1 and CDR2: SGDLS and YYNGEE. In nucleotides, the CDR3 is TGTGCCAGCAGTGGGCGAGGGGGCGGTTACACTGAAGCTTTCTTT. Translated, it gives CASSGRGGGYTEAFF.

J is TRBJ2-2 and V is TRBV6-1; 9 bases are shared with TRBD1. V lost 4 bases to trimming and J lost 5 bases; unmatched junction nucleotides: 8. Germline V gene lookup returns CDR1 MNHNS and CDR2 SASEGT. This CDR3 spans 16 amino acids. In nucleotides, the CDR3 is TGTGCCAGCAGTGTTAGGACAGGGGCTGGTACCGGGGAGCTGTTTTTT. Its translation: CASSVRTGAGTGELFF.

The CDR3 nucleotides are TGTGCCTGGAGATCGGACAGGGATCAGCCCCAGCATTTT. Amino acid sequence: CAWRSDRDQPQHF. The V gene is TRBV30, the J gene TRBJ1-5, with 8 bases that match TRBD1. The trim removed 3 bases at V and 5 bases at J, leaving 3 bases unmatched. Germline-derived CDR1 and CDR2 are GTSNPN and SVGIG (reference sequence). The CDR3 has 13 amino acids.

The rearrangement joins TRBV6-5 to TRBJ1-1, with D possibly matching TRBD1 (5 bases). The V end was cut by 3 bases, the J end by 6 bases, with 14 bases between. Per germline, CDR1 MNHEY and CDR2 SVGAGI. This CDR3 comprises 14 residues. CDR3 bases: TGTGCCAGCAGTTATTATGGGGGGTGGGCTGAAGCTTTCTTT. Residues: CASSYYGGWAEAFF.

The CDR3 spells CASSQEVPPDNEQFF. The CDR3 region has the DNA TGTGCCAGCAGCCAAGAAGTCCCCCCCGACAATGAGCAGTTCTTC. V gene TRBV3-1 (or the pseudogene TRBV3-2) combines with J gene TRBJ2-1; D is undetermined. Trimming stripped 0 bases from V and 5 bases from J, with 11 bases between. The CDR3 length is 15 residues. Germline assignment: CDR1 LGHDT and CDR2 YNNKEL (reference sequence).

The sample holds one count of this clone. The V and J genes are TRBV12-3 or TRBV12-4 and TRBJ1-6, with D perhaps matching TRBD1 (5 bases). The CDR3 runs 13 residues. Trimming cost V 5 bases and J 11 bases, with 13 bases left between them. CDR3 DNA sequence: TGTGCCAGCAGTACCCGACAGACTGCACCCCTCCACTTT. This codes for CASSTRQTAPLHF.

V usage is TRBV23-1 and J usage is TRBJ2-7; TRBD2 might be the D (5 bases). TRBV23-1 is an open reading frame whose function is uncertain. V was shortened by 8 bases and J by 4 bases, with 18 bases between the two germline ends. The CDR3 runs to 14 residues. The CDR3 DNA reads as TGCGCCAGCTTAGAGGGCAGGAGACTTTACGAGCAGTACTTC. Its translation is CASLEGRRLYEQYF.

This clone was found once. V usage is TRBV30 and J usage is TRBJ1-2; D unclear. This CDR3 spans 11 amino acids. CDR1 and CDR2 from the germline V gene are GTSNPN and SVGIG (reference sequence). The V end lost 2 bases, the J end lost 8 bases, and 9 bases lay between the germline ends. The CDR3 is CAWSFRMGYTF. The CDR3 DNA reads as TGTGCCTGGAGTTTCAGAATGGGCTACACCTTC.

V and J are TRBV4-1 and TRBJ1-1; tentative D call: TRBD1 (5 bases). The CDR3 runs 16 residues. Trimming took 4 bases from V and 1 from J, leaving 16 bases between them. Germline CDR1 reads MGHRA; CDR2 reads YSYEKL. CDR3 sequence (DNA): TGCGCCAGCAGCCCCTCGGTCGAGACAGAGAACACTGAAGCTTTCTTT. Its protein product is CASSPSVETENTEAFF.

V usage is TRBV15 and J usage is TRBJ2-7, with D perhaps TRBD1 (5 bases). Germline V gene lookup returns CDR1 LNHNV and CDR2 YYDKDF (reference sequence). Trimming shortened V by 5 bases and J by 2 bases, and 10 bases separated the two germline ends. The CDR3 covers 13 residues. CDR3 protein: CATSGNRPYEQYF. As DNA, the CDR3 is TGTGCCACCAGCGGCAACAGGCCCTACGAGCAGTACTTC.

The chain recombines TRBV28 with TRBJ1-2; D perhaps matches TRBD1 (5 bases). V was trimmed by 3 bases and J by 4 bases, leaving 12 bases between them. The germline CDR1 and CDR2 sequences are MDHEN and SYDVKM. The CDR3 runs 14 residues. The CDR3 DNA reads as TGTGCCAGCAGTTTGGTCGGGGGGTTCTATGGCTACACCTTC. Its protein is CASSLVGGFYGYTF.

This chain joins TRBV30 and TRBJ1-5, with 9 bases that match TRBD1. The CDR3 is 16 residues long. Trimming at V came to 2 bases and at J to 4 bases, leaving 9 bases not matched to a gene. Germline V gene sequence: CDR1 GTSNPN, CDR2 SVGIG (reference sequence). CDR3 DNA sequence: TGTGCCTGGAGTTCCCGCCCCGGGACAGGGAATCAGCCCCAGCATTTT. This sequence encodes CAWSSRPGTGNQPQHF.